This is a list of T cell receptor beta chains from one sample in a study of CD8 T cells in ankylosing spondylitis. TCRdb re-derived calls from the 5' RACE reads in MiXCR, one entry per CDR3 protein. The sample has around 340,000 distinct CDR3 sequences, approximately 20% seen once; the top ten hold less than 15%. Sequencing input: blood, either unsorted or a sorted T cell fraction (not recorded which). These receptors all stem from a male donor with ankylosing spondylitis or in good health (not recorded which). Each CDR3 is given with its conserved first and last residue. The D gene is left open where the match is weak. The size field is filled for only some rows; it gives once, few, many or a size class.

d_call j_call clone_size v_call cdr3_aa cdr3_nt
- TRBJ2-5 many TRBV25-1 CASEGGETQYF TGTGCCAGCGAAGGGGGAGAGACCCAGTACTTC
TRBD2 TRBJ2-1 few TRBV20-1 CSARDEIAGDNEQFF TGCAGTGCTAGAGATGAAATAGCGGGCGACAATGAGCAGTTCTTC
TRBD1 TRBJ2-7 - TRBV10-3 CAISGGTGFYEQYF TGTGCCATCAGTGGCGGGACAGGGTTCTACGAGCAGTACTTC
TRBD1 TRBJ1-1 - TRBV6-1 CATGQGDFLNTEAFF TGTGCCACCGGACAGGGTGACTTTTTGAACACTGAAGCTTTCTTT
- TRBJ2-1 many TRBV5-1 CASSLEGTFSYNEQFF TGCGCCAGCAGCTTGGAGGGTACTTTCTCCTACAATGAGCAGTTCTTC
TRBD2 TRBJ2-7 few TRBV3-1 CASSSGLAHYEQYF TGTGCCAGCAGCAGCGGACTAGCGCACTACGAGCAGTACTTC
- TRBJ2-7 few TRBV29-1 CNVNLVGAGEQYF TGCAACGTCAACCTGGTGGGGGCGGGCGAGCAGTACTTC
TRBD1 TRBJ2-7 - TRBV5-6 CASSYGQGAVEQYF TGTGCCAGCAGCTATGGACAGGGGGCAGTCGAGCAGTACTTC
TRBD1 TRBJ2-1 - TRBV6-1 CATGTGGLGEQFF TGTGCCACAGGGACAGGTGGTTTGGGTGAGCAGTTCTTC
- TRBJ2-5 - TRBV11-2 CASALAETQYF TGTGCCAGCGCCTTGGCCGAGACCCAGTACTTC
- TRBJ2-1 few TRBV24-1 CATSDLGAARGSYNEQFF TGTGCCACCAGTGATTTGGGTGCCGCCCGGGGTTCCTACAATGAGCAGTTCTTC
TRBD1 TRBJ1-1 few TRBV6-6 CASRGTVNTEAFF TGTGCCAGCAGAGGGACAGTTAACACTGAAGCTTTCTTT
TRBD1 TRBJ2-2 - TRBV24-1 CATSDLTGGLGELFF TGTGCCACCAGTGACCTAACAGGGGGATTAGGGGAGCTGTTTTTT
TRBD1 TRBJ1-2 few TRBV29-1 CSVEEGQGHGYTF TGCAGCGTTGAAGAGGGACAGGGGCATGGCTACACCTTC
- TRBJ2-7 many TRBV29-1 CSAFTTRSYEQYF TGCAGCGCCTTCACGACACGCTCCTACGAGCAGTACTTC
TRBD1 TRBJ2-7 few TRBV7-9 CASSLVGQDYEQYF TGTGCCAGCAGCCTAGTGGGACAGGATTACGAGCAGTACTTC
TRBD1 TRBJ2-7 many TRBV4-1 CASSQRDSGYEQYF TGCGCCAGCAGCCAACGGGACAGCGGCTACGAGCAGTACTTC
TRBD2 TRBJ2-2 few TRBV6-1 CASSQWTSGARKPFGDGELFF TGTGCCAGCAGTCAATGGACTAGCGGGGCCCGGAAGCCCTTCGGGGACGGGGAGCTGTTTTTT
TRBD1 TRBJ2-7 many TRBV12-3/TRBV12-4 CASSPPGQGYEQYF TGTGCCAGCAGTCCTCCGGGACAGGGTTACGAGCAGTACTTC
- TRBJ2-7 few TRBV7-9 CASGGGPYEQYF TGTGCCTCAGGTGGAGGGCCCTACGAGCAGTACTTC
- TRBJ1-1 few TRBV29-1 CSVVGINTEAFF TGCAGCGTTGTTGGAATTAACACTGAAGCTTTCTTT
TRBD1 TRBJ2-7 - TRBV6-5 CASSYGPKTGDEQYF TGTGCCAGCAGTTACGGGCCGAAGACAGGGGACGAGCAGTACTTC
- TRBJ2-2 - TRBV10-3 CAISGPPGFENTGELFF TGTGCCATCAGCGGCCCCCCGGGATTCGAGAACACCGGGGAGCTGTTTTTT
- TRBJ2-4 few TRBV30 CAWSDRGMNIQYF TGTGCCTGGAGTGATCGAGGTATGAACATTCAGTACTTC
- TRBJ2-1 - TRBV12-3/TRBV12-4 CASSLGSGVNEQFF TGTGCCAGCAGTTTAGGATCGGGGGTAAATGAGCAGTTCTTC
- TRBJ2-3 few TRBV10-3 CAIGGSTDTQYF TGTGCCATAGGCGGCAGCACAGATACGCAGTATTTT
- TRBJ2-1 few TRBV30 CAWSGTDPYYNDQFF TGTGCCTGGAGTGGCACGGACCCTTACTACAATGATCAGTTCTTC
- TRBJ2-5 few TRBV7-2 CASSYFMEETQYF TGTGCCAGCAGCTACTTCATGGAGGAGACCCAGTACTTC
- TRBJ2-7 - TRBV29-1 CSVVEGARNSPLLYEQYF TGCAGCGTTGTGGAGGGGGCTCGAAATTCGCCCCTCCTCTACGAGCAGTACTTC
TRBD2 TRBJ2-5 - TRBV7-9 CASSLVASGAETQYF TGTGCCAGCAGCTTAGTGGCTAGCGGGGCGGAGACCCAGTACTTC
- TRBJ2-1 - TRBV30 CAWSVLVNNEQFF TGTGCCTGGAGTGTACTCGTCAACAATGAGCAGTTCTTC
- TRBJ1-4 many TRBV18 CASSPPLARVGEKLFF TGTGCCAGCTCACCGCCCCTAGCCCGTGTCGGGGAAAAACTGTTTTTT
TRBD1 TRBJ2-7 few TRBV11-2 CASSSGTGSPEQYF TGTGCCAGCAGTTCCGGGACAGGGTCCCCCGAGCAGTACTTC
TRBD2 TRBJ2-3 - TRBV12-3/TRBV12-4 CASTLRRTSGGPTDTQYF TGTGCCAGCACCTTAAGGAGGACTAGCGGGGGCCCCACAGATACGCAGTATTTT
- TRBJ2-7 few TRBV20-1 CSASGEAYEQYF TGCAGTGCTAGCGGGGAGGCCTACGAGCAGTACTTC
- TRBJ2-7 - TRBV4-1 CASSQGYGRGYEQYF TGCGCCAGCAGCCAAGGATACGGCAGGGGCTACGAGCAGTACTTC
TRBD1 TRBJ2-1 few TRBV7-9 CASKNTGTGWFF TGTGCCAGCAAAAATACCGGGACAGGGTGGTTCTTC
- TRBJ1-5 few TRBV4-1 CASSRDLGPNQPQHF TGCGCCAGCAGCCGGGATTTAGGGCCGAATCAGCCCCAGCATTTT
- TRBJ2-7 - TRBV5-1 CASRGVSDEQYF TGCGCCAGCAGGGGGGTTAGTGACGAGCAGTACTTC
- TRBJ2-1 - TRBV2 CASSEKFGGPHNEQFF TGTGCCAGCAGTGAAAAATTTGGGGGGCCACACAATGAGCAGTTCTTC
- TRBJ2-1 few TRBV12-3/TRBV12-4 CASSLDSRPDEQFF TGTGCCAGCAGTTTAGATTCTAGACCGGATGAGCAGTTCTTC
TRBD2 TRBJ2-5 - TRBV6-1 CASSGDYPRETQYF TGTGCCAGCAGTGGGGACTATCCTAGGGAGACCCAGTACTTC
- TRBJ2-3 - TRBV6-2/TRBV6-3 CASSYWKDTQYF TGTGCCAGCAGTTACTGGAAAGATACGCAGTATTTT
- TRBJ1-1 few TRBV29-1 CSVGRGVNTEAFF TGCAGCGTTGGCCGAGGTGTAAACACTGAAGCTTTCTTT
- TRBJ2-7 - TRBV29-1 CSVGGGGHEQYF TGCAGCGTTGGAGGGGGAGGGCACGAGCAGTACTTC
- TRBJ2-7 few TRBV6-2/TRBV6-3 CASSQKKQYF TGTGCCAGCAGTCAAAAGAAGCAGTACTTC
- TRBJ2-7 once TRBV2 CASREFFGNLEQYF TGTGCCAGCAGGGAGTTCTTCGGGAACCTCGAGCAGTACTTC
- TRBJ1-1 - TRBV11-2 CASSFWVSNTEAFF TGTGCCAGCAGCTTCTGGGTCTCGAACACTGAAGCTTTCTTT